The rows below give T cell receptor beta chains drawn from one sample of a study of shared clonotypes between healthy human individuals. TCRdb keeps only in-frame clones here, not all; method: immunoSEQ multiplex PCR. The repertoire holds hundreds of thousands of clones, with less than 98% as singletons. Sequenced material: naive CD4+ T cells sorted from blood. The origin of the receptors is a woman in her 30s in good health. CDR3s include the opening cysteine and the closing phenylalanine or tryptophan. Size is omitted from some rows. Given values are once, few, many or a class for expanded clones.

CDR3	size	V	J
CASSSSPRGGGELFF	.	TRBV28	TRBJ2-2
CASSTPAIQAPFF	.	TRBV7-2	TRBJ1-1
CASSSPRTDYEQYF	.	TRBV5-5	TRBJ2-7
CASSYSGRAQYF	once	TRBV6-5	TRBJ2-5
CASSPYGTASYEQYF	once	TRBV18	TRBJ2-7
CAISEFLATYEQYF	.	TRBV10-3	TRBJ2-7
CASSPHPPALLAGSDTQYF	.	TRBV18	TRBJ2-3
CAISGGDRTYNEQFF	.	TRBV10-3	TRBJ2-1
CASSCSDVWGYTF	.	TRBV5-7	TRBJ1-2
CASLSPDRLYGYTF	.	TRBV6-6	TRBJ1-2
CASSLTSGKNIQYF	.	TRBV5-5	TRBJ2-4
CATGNANTQYF	.	TRBV14	TRBJ2-3
CASSYKRPGTDTQYF	.	TRBV27	TRBJ2-3
CASNSQGDGSPLHF	once	TRBV5-8	TRBJ1-6
CASSPLQLKNSNQPQHF	once	TRBV28	TRBJ1-5
CASSSQRGGVSEKLFF	.	TRBV7-8	TRBJ1-4